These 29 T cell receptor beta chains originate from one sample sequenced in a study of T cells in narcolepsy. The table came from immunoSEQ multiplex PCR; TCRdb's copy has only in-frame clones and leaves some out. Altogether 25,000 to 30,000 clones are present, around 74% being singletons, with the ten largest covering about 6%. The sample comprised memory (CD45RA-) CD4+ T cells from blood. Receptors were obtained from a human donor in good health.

The CDR3 DNA reads TGTGCCTGGAGACAGGATAATGAAAAACTGTTTTTT. Protein product: CAWRQDNEKLFF. The chain is built from TRBV30 and TRBJ1-4, with D maybe TRBD1 (5 bases). Trimming shortened V by 3 bases and J by 4 bases, and 6 bases separated the two germline ends. CDR1 and CDR2 (germline): GTSNPN, SVGIG (reference sequence). The CDR3 extends over 12 amino acids.

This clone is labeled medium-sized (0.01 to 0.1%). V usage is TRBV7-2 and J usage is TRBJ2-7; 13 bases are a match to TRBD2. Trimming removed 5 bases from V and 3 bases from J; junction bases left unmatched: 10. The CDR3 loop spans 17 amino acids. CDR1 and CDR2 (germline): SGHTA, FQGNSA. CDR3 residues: CASSPHPTSGRFYEQYF. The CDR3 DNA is TGTGCCAGCAGCCCCCATCCGACTAGCGGGAGGTTCTACGAGCAGTACTTC.

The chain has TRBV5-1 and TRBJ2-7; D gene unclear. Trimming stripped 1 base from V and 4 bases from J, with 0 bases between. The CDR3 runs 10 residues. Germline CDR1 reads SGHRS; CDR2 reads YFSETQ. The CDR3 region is CASSLYEQYF. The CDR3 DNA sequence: TGCGCCAGCAGCTTGTACGAGCAGTACTTC.

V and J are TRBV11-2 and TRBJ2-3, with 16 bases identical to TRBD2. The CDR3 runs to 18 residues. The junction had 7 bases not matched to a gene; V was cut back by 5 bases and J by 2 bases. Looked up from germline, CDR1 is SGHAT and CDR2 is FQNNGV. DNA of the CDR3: TGTGCCAGCAGCGGGACTAGCGGGAGGGCCTCGTTCACAGATACGCAGTATTTT. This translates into CASSGTSGRASFTDTQYF.

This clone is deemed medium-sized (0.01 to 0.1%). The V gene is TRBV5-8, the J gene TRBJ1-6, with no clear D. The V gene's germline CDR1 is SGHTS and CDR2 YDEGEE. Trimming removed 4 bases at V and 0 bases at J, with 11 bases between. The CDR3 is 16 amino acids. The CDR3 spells CASSRRQLSYNSPLHF. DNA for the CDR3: TGTGCCAGCAGCCGAAGGCAGCTCTCCTATAATTCACCCCTCCACTTT.

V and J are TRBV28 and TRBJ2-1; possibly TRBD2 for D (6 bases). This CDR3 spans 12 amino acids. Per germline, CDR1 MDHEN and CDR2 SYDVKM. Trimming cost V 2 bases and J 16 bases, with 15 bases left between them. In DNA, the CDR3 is TGTGCCAGCAGTTTAGGCCTTGAGGGGACTTTCTTC. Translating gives CASSLGLEGTFF. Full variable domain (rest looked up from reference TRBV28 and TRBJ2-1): DVKVTQSSRYLVKRTGEKVFLECVQDMDHENMFWYRQDPGLGLRLIYFSYDVKMKEKGDIPEGYSVSREKKERFSLILESASTNQTSMYLCASSLGLEGTFFGPGTRLTVL.

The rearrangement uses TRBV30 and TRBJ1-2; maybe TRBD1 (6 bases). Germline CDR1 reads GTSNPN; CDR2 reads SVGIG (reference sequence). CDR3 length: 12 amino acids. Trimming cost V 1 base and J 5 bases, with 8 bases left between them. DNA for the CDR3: TGTGCCTGGAGTGCAACAGGGTATGGCTACACCTTC. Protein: CAWSATGYGYTF.

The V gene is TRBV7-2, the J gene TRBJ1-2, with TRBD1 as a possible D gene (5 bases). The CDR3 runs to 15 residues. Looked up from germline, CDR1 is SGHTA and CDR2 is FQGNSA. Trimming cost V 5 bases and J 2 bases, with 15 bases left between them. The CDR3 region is CASSRPRASNYGYTF. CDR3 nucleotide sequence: TGTGCCAGCAGCCGTCCCAGGGCGAGCAACTATGGCTACACCTTC.

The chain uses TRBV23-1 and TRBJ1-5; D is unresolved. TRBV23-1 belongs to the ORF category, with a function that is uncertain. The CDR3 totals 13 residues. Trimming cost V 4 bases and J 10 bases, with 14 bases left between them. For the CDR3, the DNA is TGCGCCAGCAGTCCTCGCTTTAATGGTCCCCAGCATTTT. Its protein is CASSPRFNGPQHF.

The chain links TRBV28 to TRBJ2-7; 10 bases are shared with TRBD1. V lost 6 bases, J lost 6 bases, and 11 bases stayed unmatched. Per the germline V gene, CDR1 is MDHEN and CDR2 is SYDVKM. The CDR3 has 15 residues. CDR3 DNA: TGTGCCAGCAGCCTCTACGGGACAGGGGACGGCGAGCAGTACTTC. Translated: CASSLYGTGDGEQYF.

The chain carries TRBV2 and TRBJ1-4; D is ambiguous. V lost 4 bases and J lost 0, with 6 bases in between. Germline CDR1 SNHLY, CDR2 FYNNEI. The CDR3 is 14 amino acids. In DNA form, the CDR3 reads TGTGCCAGCAGTGGAGGAGCAACTAATGAAAAACTGTTTTTT. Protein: CASSGGATNEKLFF.

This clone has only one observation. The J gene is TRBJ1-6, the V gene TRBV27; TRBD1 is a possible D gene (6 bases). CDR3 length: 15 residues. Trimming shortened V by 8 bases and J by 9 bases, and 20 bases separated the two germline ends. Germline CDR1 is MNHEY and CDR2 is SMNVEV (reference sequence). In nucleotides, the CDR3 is TGTGCCAGCCGTCTTCGACAGGATGGTAGTTCACCCCTCCACTTT. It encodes CASRLRQDGSSPLHF.

CDR3 loop: CASSPHYFTGNTEAFF. CDR3 nucleotide sequence: TGTGCCAGCAGCCCCCACTATTTTACAGGGAACACTGAAGCTTTCTTT. J is TRBJ1-1 and V is TRBV4-2; D may be TRBD1 (5 bases). The V end lost 4 bases, the J end lost 1 base, and 16 bases lay between the germline ends. Germline V gives CDR1 LGHNA, CDR2 YNFKEQ. This CDR3 is built from 16 residues.

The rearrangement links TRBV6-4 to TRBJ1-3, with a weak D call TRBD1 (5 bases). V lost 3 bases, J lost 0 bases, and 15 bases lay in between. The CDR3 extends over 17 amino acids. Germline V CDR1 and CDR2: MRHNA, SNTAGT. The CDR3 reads CASSESTGRGSGNTIYF. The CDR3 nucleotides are TGTGCCAGCAGTGAGTCAACCGGAAGGGGCTCTGGAAACACCATATATTTT.

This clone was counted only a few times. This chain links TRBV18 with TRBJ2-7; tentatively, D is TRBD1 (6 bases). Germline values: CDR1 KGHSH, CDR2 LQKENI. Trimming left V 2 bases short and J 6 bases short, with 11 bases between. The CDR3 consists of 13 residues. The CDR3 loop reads CASSPSSTGEQYF. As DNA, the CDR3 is TGTGCCAGCTCACCATCATCGACAGGCGAGCAGTACTTC.

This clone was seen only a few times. Here the CDR3 reads CASSRQGSSGANVLTF. For the CDR3, the DNA is TGTGCCAGCAGCAGACAGGGGTCGTCTGGGGCCAACGTCCTGACTTTC. The chain recombines TRBV4-2 with TRBJ2-6; 8 nucleotides agree with TRBD1. After removal of 5 bases from V and 1 base from J, the junction contained 4 bases not matched to a gene. The CDR3 extends over 16 amino acids. The V gene's germline CDR1 is LGHNA and CDR2 YNFKEQ.

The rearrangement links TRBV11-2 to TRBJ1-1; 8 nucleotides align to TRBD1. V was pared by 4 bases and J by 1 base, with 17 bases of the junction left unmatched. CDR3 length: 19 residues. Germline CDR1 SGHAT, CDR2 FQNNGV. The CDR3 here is CASSSATRGQVSGNTEAFF. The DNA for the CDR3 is TGTGCCAGCAGCTCAGCCACCAGGGGGCAGGTTTCGGGGAACACTGAAGCTTTCTTT.

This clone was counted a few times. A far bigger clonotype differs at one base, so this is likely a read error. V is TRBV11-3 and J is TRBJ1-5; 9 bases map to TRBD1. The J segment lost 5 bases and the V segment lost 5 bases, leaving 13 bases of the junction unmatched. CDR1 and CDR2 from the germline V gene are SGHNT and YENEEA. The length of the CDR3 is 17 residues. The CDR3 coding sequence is TGTGCCAGCAGCCAAGATTCCGCACAGGGGGCCTATCAGCCCCAGCATTTT. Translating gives CASSQDSAQGAYQPQHF.

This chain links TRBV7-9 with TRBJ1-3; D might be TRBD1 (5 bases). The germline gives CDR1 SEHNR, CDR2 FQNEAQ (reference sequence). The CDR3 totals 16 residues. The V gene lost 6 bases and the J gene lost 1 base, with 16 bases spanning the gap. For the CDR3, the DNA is TGTGCCAGCAGTCGGACCGGGACGCCTTCTGGAAACACCATATATTTT. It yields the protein CASSRTGTPSGNTIYF.

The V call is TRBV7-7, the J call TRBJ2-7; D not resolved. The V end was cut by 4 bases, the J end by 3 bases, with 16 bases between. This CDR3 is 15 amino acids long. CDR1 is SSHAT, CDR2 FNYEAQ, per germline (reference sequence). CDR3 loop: CASSSSPAGYYEQYF. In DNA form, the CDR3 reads TGTGCCAGCAGCTCCTCACCCGCAGGCTACTACGAGCAGTACTTC. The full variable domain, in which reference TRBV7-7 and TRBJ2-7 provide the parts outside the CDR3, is GAGVSQSPRYKVTKRGQDVTLRCDPISSHATLYWYQQALGQGPEFLTYFNYEAQPDKSGLPSDRFSAERPEGSISTLTIQRTEQRDSAMYRCASSSSPAGYYEQYFGPGTRLTVT.

As DNA, the CDR3 is TGTGCCAGCAGTGACTGGTCGGAGGTATGTTCACCCCTCCACTTT. Translating gives CASSDWSEVCSPLHF. The rearrangement uses TRBV6-4 and TRBJ1-6; unclear D gene. V was shortened by 1 base and J by 9 bases, with 13 bases between the two germline ends. The CDR3 is made up of 15 amino acids. CDR1 MRHNA and CDR2 SNTAGT come from the germline V gene.

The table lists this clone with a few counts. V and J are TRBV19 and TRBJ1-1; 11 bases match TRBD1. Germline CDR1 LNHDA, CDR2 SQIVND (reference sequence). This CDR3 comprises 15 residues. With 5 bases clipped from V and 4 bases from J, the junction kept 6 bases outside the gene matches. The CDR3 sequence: CASSLGQGAGTEAFF. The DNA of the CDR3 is TGTGCCAGTAGTCTCGGACAGGGGGCGGGCACTGAAGCTTTCTTT.

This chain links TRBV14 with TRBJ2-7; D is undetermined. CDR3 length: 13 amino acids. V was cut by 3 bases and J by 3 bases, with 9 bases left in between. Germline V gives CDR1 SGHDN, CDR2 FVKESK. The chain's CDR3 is CASSHRNVYEQYF. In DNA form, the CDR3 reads TGTGCCAGCAGCCACAGAAATGTCTACGAGCAGTACTTC.

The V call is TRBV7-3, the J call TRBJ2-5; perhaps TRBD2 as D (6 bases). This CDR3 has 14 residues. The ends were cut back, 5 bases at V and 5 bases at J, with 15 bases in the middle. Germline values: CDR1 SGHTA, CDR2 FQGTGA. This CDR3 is CASSPRGARETQYF. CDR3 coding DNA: TGTGCCAGCAGCCCGCGGGGCGCAAGGGAGACCCAGTACTTC.

This chain's CDR3 is CASRGLPGQGYTEAFF. As DNA, the CDR3 is TGTGCCAGCAGGGGACTACCGGGACAGGGGTACACTGAAGCTTTCTTT. The chain couples TRBV2 to TRBJ1-1; 10 positions agree with TRBD1. The CDR3 totals 16 residues. With V trimmed by 6 bases and J by 3 bases, 10 bases remained unmatched. Germline-derived CDR1 and CDR2 are SNHLY and FYNNEI. Full variable domain (missing parts from reference TRBV2 and TRBJ1-1): EPEVTQTPSHQVTQMGQEVILRCVPISNHLYFYWYRQILGQKVEFLVSFYNNEISEKSEIFDDQFSVERPDGSNFTLKIRSTKLEDSAMYFCASRGLPGQGYTEAFFGQGTRLTVV.

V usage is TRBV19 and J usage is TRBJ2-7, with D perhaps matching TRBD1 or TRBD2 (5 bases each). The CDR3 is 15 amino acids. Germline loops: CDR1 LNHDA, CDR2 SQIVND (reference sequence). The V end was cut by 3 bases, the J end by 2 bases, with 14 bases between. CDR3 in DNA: TGTGCCAGTAGTATTGGTCTTGGGGACGCCTACGAGCAGTACTTC. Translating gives CASSIGLGDAYEQYF.

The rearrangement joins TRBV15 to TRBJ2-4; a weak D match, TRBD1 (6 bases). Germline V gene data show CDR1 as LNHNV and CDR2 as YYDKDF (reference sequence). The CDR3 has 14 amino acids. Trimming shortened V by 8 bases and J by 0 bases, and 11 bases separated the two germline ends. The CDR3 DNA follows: TGTGCCACCCTCCGCAGGGGAGCCAAAAACATTCAGTACTTC. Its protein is CATLRRGAKNIQYF.

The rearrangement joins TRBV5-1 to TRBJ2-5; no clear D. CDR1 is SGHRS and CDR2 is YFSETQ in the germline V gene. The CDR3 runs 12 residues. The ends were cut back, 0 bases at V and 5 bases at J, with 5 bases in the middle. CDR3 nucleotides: TGCGCCAGCAGCTTGGACTTGGAGACCCAGTACTTC. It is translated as CASSLDLETQYF.

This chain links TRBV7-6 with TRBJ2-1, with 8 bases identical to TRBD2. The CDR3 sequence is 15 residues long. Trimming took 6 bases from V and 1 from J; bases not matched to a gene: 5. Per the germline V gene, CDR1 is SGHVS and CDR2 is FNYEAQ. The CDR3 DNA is TGTGCCAGCAGGACAAAGCGGGAGTCCTACAATGAGCAGTTCTTC. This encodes CASRTKRESYNEQFF. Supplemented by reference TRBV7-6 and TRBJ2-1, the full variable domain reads GAGVSQSPRYKVTKRGQDVALRCDPISGHVSLYWYRQALGQGPEFLTYFNYEAQQDKSGLPNDRFSAERPEGSISTLTIQRTEQRDSAMYRCASRTKRESYNEQFFGPGTRLTVL.